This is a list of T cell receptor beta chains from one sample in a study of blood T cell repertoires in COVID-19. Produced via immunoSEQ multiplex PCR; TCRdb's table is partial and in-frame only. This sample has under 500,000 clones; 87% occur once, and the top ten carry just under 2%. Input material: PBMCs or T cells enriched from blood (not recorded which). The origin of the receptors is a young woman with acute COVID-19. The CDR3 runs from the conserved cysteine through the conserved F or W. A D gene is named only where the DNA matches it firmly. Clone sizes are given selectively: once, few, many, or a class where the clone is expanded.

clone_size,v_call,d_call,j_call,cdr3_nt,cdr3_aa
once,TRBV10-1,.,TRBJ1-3,TGCGCCAGCAGTGCTAACAGGGCTGGAAACACCATATATTTT,CASSANRAGNTIYF
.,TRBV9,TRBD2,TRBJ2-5,TGTGCCAGCAGCGTCGACTGGCGGGGGGTCCAAGAGACCCAGTACTTC,CASSVDWRGVQETQYF
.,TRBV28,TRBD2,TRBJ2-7,TGTGCCAGCAGAGACCCGGGACTAGCGGGAGGGTCCTACGAGCAGTACTTC,CASRDPGLAGGSYEQYF
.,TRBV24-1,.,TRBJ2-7,TGTGCCACCAGTGACCCCACACAGGGCTACGAGCAGTACTTC,CATSDPTQGYEQYF
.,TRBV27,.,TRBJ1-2,TGTGCCAGCAGCCGGGGAGGGATACTTAACTATGGCTACACCTTC,CASSRGGILNYGYTF
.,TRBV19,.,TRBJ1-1,TGTGCCAGTACGGTTAACACTGAAGCTTTCTTT,CASTVNTEAFF
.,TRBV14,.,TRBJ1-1,TGTGCCACCAGTCCGGGGGTGAACACTGAAGCTTTCTTT,CATSPGVNTEAFF
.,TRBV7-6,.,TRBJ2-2,TGTGCCAGCAGCCCCCGTCCGTCCGGGGAGCTGTTTTTT,CASSPRPSGELFF
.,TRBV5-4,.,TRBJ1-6,TGTGCCAGCAGCTTGGGTGGTGGAGTTGATAATTCACCCCTCCACTTT,CASSLGGGVDNSPLHF
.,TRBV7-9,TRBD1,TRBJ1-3,TGTGCCAGCAGCCTGGACAGGGGTAACACCATATATTTT,CASSLDRGNTIYF
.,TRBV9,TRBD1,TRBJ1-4,TGTGCCAGCAGCTTAAAACCCATAACCGGGACAGGGGATGAAAAACTGTTTTTT,CASSLKPITGTGDEKLFF
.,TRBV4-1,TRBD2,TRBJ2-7,TGCGCCAGCAGCAGTAGCGGGAGCTTATCCTACGAGCAGTACTTC,CASSSSGSLSYEQYF
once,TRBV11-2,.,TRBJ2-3,TGTGCCAGCAGCTTAGATCTGGGGCGGTCCACAGATACGCAGTATTTT,CASSLDLGRSTDTQYF
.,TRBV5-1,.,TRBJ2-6,TGCGCCAGCCAGGGGCCAGGCTCTGGGGCCAACGTCCTGACTTTC,CASQGPGSGANVLTF
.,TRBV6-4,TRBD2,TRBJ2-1,TGTGCCAGCACCAGACCCCTAGCGGGGGGCCGGGATGGGAATGAGCAGTTCTTC,CASTRPLAGGRDGNEQFF
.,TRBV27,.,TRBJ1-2,TGTGCCAGCAGGGGAGGGTCGGAACCCCACTATGGCTACACCTTC,CASRGGSEPHYGYTF
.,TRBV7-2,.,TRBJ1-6,TGTGCCAGCAGCTCCCGGGTGAGCTCCTATAATTCACCCCTCCACTTT,CASSSRVSSYNSPLHF
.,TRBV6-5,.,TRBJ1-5,TGTGCCAGCAGTTACTCGACAGGCGATCAGCCCCAGCATTTT,CASSYSTGDQPQHF
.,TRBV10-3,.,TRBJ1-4,TGTGCCATCAAGAGCGTGGACATTCCTAATGAAAAACTGTTTTTT,CAIKSVDIPNEKLFF
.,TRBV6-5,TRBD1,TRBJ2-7,TGTGCCAGCAGTTACACCGGGACAGGGGTTTCTTACGAGCAGTACTTC,CASSYTGTGVSYEQYF
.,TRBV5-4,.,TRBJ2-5,TGTGCCAGCAGACAGGGACCGATTAACCAAGAGACCCAGTACTTC,CASRQGPINQETQYF
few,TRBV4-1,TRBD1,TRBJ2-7,TGCGCCAGCAGCCAAGGGGACAGGGACTCCTGGGAGCAGTACTTC,CASSQGDRDSWEQYF
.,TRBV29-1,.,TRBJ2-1,TGCAGCGCCCCATCTAGAGCCCACAATGAGCAGTTCTTC,CSAPSRAHNEQFF
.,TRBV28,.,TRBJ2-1,TGTGCCAGCAGTTTCGGGTGGAGGCAGGGGAGTAACAATGAGCAGTTCTTC,CASSFGWRQGSNNEQFF
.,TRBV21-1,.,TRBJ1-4,TGTGCCAGCAGCCCCCAGACAGGTCGAAATGAAAAACTGTTTTTT,CASSPQTGRNEKLFF